The 27 T cell receptor beta chains in this list originate from one sample, sequenced in a study of blood T cell repertoires in COVID-19. TCRdb keeps only in-frame clones here, not all; method: immunoSEQ multiplex PCR. The sample holds approximately 290,000 clones, approximately 85% seen once. Material: PBMCs or T cells enriched from blood (not recorded which). These receptors originate from a woman under 40 who had recovered from COVID-19.

The chain uses TRBV28 and TRBJ1-4; TRBD1 might be the D (6 bases). CDR1 and CDR2 (germline): MDHEN, SYDVKM. The V end lost 1 base, the J end lost 6 bases, and 21 bases lay between the germline ends. The CDR3 covers 18 residues. CDR3 loop: CASSLSSLRQAEDEKLFF. The CDR3 DNA follows: TGTGCCAGCAGTTTATCTTCCCTGCGACAGGCGGAGGATGAAAAACTGTTTTTT.

The CDR3 is CASGSRGSYEQYF. The DNA of the CDR3 is TGTGCCAGCGGGAGCCGGGGATCCTACGAGCAGTACTTC. The chain links TRBV6-5 to TRBJ2-7; perhaps TRBD2 as D (5 bases). Germline CDR1 and CDR2: MNHEY and SVGAGI. This CDR3 contains 13 residues. V lost 8 bases, J lost 1 base, and 12 bases lay in between.

This clone was seen only once. The chain is built from TRBV6-1 and TRBJ2-7, with 8 bases that match TRBD1. This CDR3 contains 14 residues. J gave up 3 bases and V 3 bases, and 4 bases lay outside the gene matches. Germline values: CDR1 MNHNS, CDR2 SASEGT. In DNA, the CDR3 is TGTGCCAGCAGTGAGGGCAGGGGGCTCTACGAGCAGTACTTC. Protein sequence: CASSEGRGLYEQYF.

This chain uses TRBV3-1 (or the pseudogene TRBV3-2) with TRBJ2-5; 7 bases match TRBD2. V lost 11 bases, J lost 9 bases, and 12 bases stayed unmatched. The germline V gene encodes CDR1 LGHDT and CDR2 YNNKEL (reference sequence). This CDR3 region has 12 residues. CDR3 DNA sequence: TGTGCCGGCGGACTAGTGGGTGGGGCCCAGTACTTC. It is translated as CAGGLVGGAQYF.

This chain connects TRBV11-2 to TRBJ1-5; 11 nucleotides agree with TRBD1. The CDR3 covers 14 residues. CDR1 and CDR2 (germline): SGHAT, FQNNGV. V trimming: 5 bases; J trimming: 5 bases; junction bases outside the gene matches: 2. CDR3 DNA: TGTGCCAGCAGCCCGGGACAGGGGGATCAGCCCCAGCATTTT. It encodes CASSPGQGDQPQHF. Together with reference TRBV11-2 and TRBJ1-5, the CDR3 gives the full variable domain: EAGVAQSPRYKIIEKRQSVAFWCNPISGHATLYWYQQILGQGPKLLIQFQNNGVVDDSQLPKDRFSAERLKGVDSTLKIQPAKLEDSAVYLCASSPGQGDQPQHFGDGTRLSIL.

The V and J genes are TRBV27 and TRBJ2-3, with TRBD1 matching over 7 bases. V lost 5 bases, J lost 5 bases, and 10 bases stayed unmatched. Germline V CDR1 and CDR2: MNHEY, SMNVEV (reference sequence). The CDR3 extends over 15 amino acids. The CDR3 region is CASSEQGVIRDTQYF. The CDR3 DNA reads as TGTGCCAGCAGTGAGCAGGGGGTTATCAGAGATACGCAGTATTTT.

The chain combines TRBV6-5 with TRBJ1-5; D gene uncertain. The CDR3 sequence is 13 residues long. Trimming pared 8 bases from V and 5 bases from J, leaving 13 bases between. Germline V gives CDR1 MNHEY, CDR2 SVGAGI. The CDR3 reads CASLRGGYQPQHF. CDR3 bases: TGTGCCAGCCTTCGAGGCGGATATCAGCCCCAGCATTTT.

This chain links TRBV9 with TRBJ2-2, with a tentative D call TRBD2 (6 bases). V lost 3 bases and J lost 1, with 10 bases in between. The CDR3 is made up of 15 amino acids. CDR1 and CDR2 from the germline V gene are SGDLS and YYNGEE. CDR3 protein: CASSGWRENTGELFF. The CDR3 DNA follows: TGTGCCAGCAGCGGGTGGCGGGAGAACACCGGGGAGCTGTTTTTT.

DNA for the CDR3: TGTGCCACCAGCATAGACCTCACGGGTTACAATGAGCAGTTCTTC. Amino acids: CATSIDLTGYNEQFF. This chain connects TRBV15 to TRBJ2-1, with no clear D. Germline CDR1 reads LNHNV; CDR2 reads YYDKDF (reference sequence). With 4 bases removed from V and 4 bases from J, the gap between germline ends came to 14 bases. CDR3 size: 15 residues. The full variable domain, rest sourced from reference TRBV15 and TRBJ2-1, is DAMVIQNPRYQVTQFGKPVTLSCSQTLNHNVMYWYQQKSSQAPKLLFHYYDKDFNNEADTPDNFQSRRPNTSFCFLDIRSPGLGDTAMYLCATSIDLTGYNEQFFGPGTRLTVL.

As to this clone: Other nucleotide sequences from this sample produce the same CDR3. The chain is built from TRBV9 and TRBJ2-7; 7 nucleotides align to TRBD1. The CDR3 extends over 15 amino acids. Trimming removed 0 bases from V and 0 bases from J; junction bases left unmatched: 3. Germline loops: CDR1 SGDLS, CDR2 YYNGEE. In DNA, the CDR3 is TGTGCCAGCAGCGTAGCAGGGGGTCCCTCCTACGAGCAGTACTTC. Protein sequence: CASSVAGGPSYEQYF.

This clone was detected a few times. The rearrangement uses TRBV21-1 and TRBJ2-7; the table's D gene call, TRBD2, was not cross checked with the DNA. TRBV21-1 is reported as a pseudogene. The CDR3 extends over 17 amino acids. The CDR3 region is CASSKGALSGRTNEQYF. The CDR3 DNA reads TGTGCCAGCAGCAAAGGGGCCCTTAGCGGGAGAACGAACGAGCAGTACTTC.

The V call is TRBV28, the J call TRBJ2-1; the D is unclear. Germline lookup yields CDR1 MDHEN and CDR2 SYDVKM. This CDR3 is 16 amino acids long. Trimming took off 3 bases at V and 0 bases at J, with 12 bases between the two ends. CDR3 region: CASSFLERRSYNEQFF. The CDR3 region has the DNA TGTGCCAGCAGTTTTCTGGAGCGCCGCTCCTACAATGAGCAGTTCTTC. Drawing the rest from reference TRBV28 and TRBJ2-1, the complete variable domain is DVKVTQSSRYLVKRTGEKVFLECVQDMDHENMFWYRQDPGLGLRLIYFSYDVKMKEKGDIPEGYSVSREKKERFSLILESASTNQTSMYLCASSFLERRSYNEQFFGPGTRLTVL.

The chain joins TRBV7-9 to TRBJ2-3; D uncertain. Germline CDR1 SEHNR, CDR2 FQNEAQ (reference sequence). Trimming removed 5 bases from V and 0 bases from J, with 9 bases in between. This CDR3 comprises 14 residues. The CDR3 spells CASSPMTSTDTQYF. The CDR3 DNA reads as TGTGCCAGCAGCCCTATGACTAGCACAGATACGCAGTATTTT.

This chain links TRBV27 with TRBJ2-7; D possibly corresponds to TRBD1 (5 bases). Germline lookup yields CDR1 MNHEY and CDR2 SMNVEV (reference sequence). The V end lost 3 bases, the J end lost 0 bases, and 12 bases lay between the germline ends. The CDR3 has 15 amino acids. For the CDR3, the DNA is TGTGCCAGCAGTTTGGGTAGGGGAATCTCCTACGAGCAGTACTTC. Protein: CASSLGRGISYEQYF.

This chain connects TRBV29-1 to TRBJ2-6; D gene uncertain. The germline V gene encodes CDR1 SQVTM and CDR2 ANQGSEA. V was trimmed by 6 bases and J by 0 bases, leaving 6 bases between them. This CDR3 comprises 13 residues. CDR3 sequence (DNA): TGCAGCGTCAGGAACTCTGGGGCCAACGTCCTGACTTTC. Residues: CSVRNSGANVLTF.

CDR3 sequence reads: CASSPLTGDLYEQYF. In nucleotides, the CDR3 is TGTGCCAGCAGCCCTCTGACAGGGGACTTATACGAGCAGTACTTC. This chain links TRBV11-2 with TRBJ2-7, with 8 bases aligning to TRBD1. CDR1 is SGHAT and CDR2 is FQNNGV in the germline V gene. The CDR3 extends over 15 amino acids. V trimming: 5 bases; J trimming: 4 bases; junction bases outside the gene matches: 10.

This clone has just one count. V and J are TRBV6-4 and TRBJ2-3, with 9 bases aligning to TRBD2. From germline, CDR1 is MRHNA and CDR2 SNTAGT. With 0 bases clipped from V and 3 bases from J, the junction kept 1 base outside the gene matches. There are 15 residues in the CDR3. The CDR3 loop is CASSDSSGRTDTQYF. CDR3 bases: TGTGCCAGCAGTGACTCGAGCGGGAGGACAGATACGCAGTATTTT.

V and J are TRBV6-5 and TRBJ2-6, with D maybe TRBD1 (5 bases). Trimming shortened V by 6 bases and J by 2 bases, and 11 bases separated the two germline ends. The length of the CDR3 is 15 residues. In germline, CDR1 is MNHEY, CDR2 SVGAGI. In DNA, the CDR3 is TGTGCCAGCAGACCACAGGCTGCTGGGGCCAACGTCCTGACTTTC. It yields the protein CASRPQAAGANVLTF.

This chain uses TRBV4-1 with TRBJ1-1, with 7 nucleotides matching TRBD1. Germline CDR1 MGHRA, CDR2 YSYEKL. V gave up 1 base and J gave up 5 bases; unmatched junction bases: 7. CDR3 size: 15 residues. CDR3 loop: CASSQVHPGGTEAFF. The CDR3 DNA is TGCGCCAGCAGCCAAGTCCACCCAGGGGGGACTGAAGCTTTCTTT.

This chain joins TRBV29-1 and TRBJ1-2; D uncertain. CDR3 length: 12 residues. Germline loops: CDR1 SQVTM, CDR2 ANQGSEA. V gave up 2 bases and J gave up 2 bases, with 6 bases separating them. The CDR3 protein is CSVESGNYGYTF. In nucleotides, the CDR3 is TGCAGCGTTGAATCGGGGAACTATGGCTACACCTTC. Based on the CDR3 plus reference TRBV29-1 and TRBJ1-2, the full variable domain is SAVISQKPSRDICQRGTSLTIQCQVDSQVTMMFWYRQQPGQSLTLIATANQGSEATYESGFVIDKFPISRPNLTFSTLTVSNMSPEDSSIYLCSVESGNYGYTFGSGTRLTVV.

The gene calls are TRBV7-9 and TRBJ2-5, with D perhaps matching TRBD2 (5 bases). Looked up from germline, CDR1 is SEHNR and CDR2 is FQNEAQ (reference sequence). This CDR3 has 12 residues. V dropped 3 bases and J dropped 4 bases, with 6 bases sitting between them. The CDR3 protein is CASSFGIETQYF. DNA of the CDR3: TGTGCCAGCAGCTTCGGGATAGAGACCCAGTACTTC.

The DNA of the CDR3 is TGTGCCAGCAGGGGGGACTATTCCTACGAGCAGTACTTC. It codes for CASRGDYSYEQYF. The V call is TRBV2, the J call TRBJ2-7; 7 nucleotides line up with TRBD2. Germline loops: CDR1 SNHLY, CDR2 FYNNEI. Unmatched junction bases numbered 3, after V lost 6 bases and J lost 1 base. The CDR3 has 13 amino acids. Based on the CDR3 plus reference TRBV2 and TRBJ2-7, the full variable domain is EPEVTQTPSHQVTQMGQEVILRCVPISNHLYFYWYRQILGQKVEFLVSFYNNEISEKSEIFDDQFSVERPDGSNFTLKIRSTKLEDSAMYFCASRGDYSYEQYFGPGTRLTVT.

CDR3 sequence: CASGQPSSYNEQFF. The CDR3 DNA sequence: TGTGCCAGCGGACAGCCGAGCTCCTACAATGAGCAGTTCTTC. This chain uses TRBV27 with TRBJ2-1, with D perhaps TRBD1 (6 bases). This CDR3 spans 14 amino acids. The ends were cut back, 8 bases at V and 0 bases at J, with 11 bases in the middle. CDR1 and CDR2 from the germline V gene are MNHEY and SMNVEV (reference sequence).

The rearrangement links TRBV5-1 to TRBJ2-3, with D perhaps matching TRBD2 (6 bases). Deletions cut 7 bases from V and 7 bases from J, with 16 bases between. This CDR3 contains 13 residues. Per germline, CDR1 SGHRS and CDR2 YFSETQ. Here the CDR3 reads CASCRESAYTQYF. CDR3 nucleotide sequence: TGCGCCAGCTGCCGGGAGTCGGCCTATACGCAGTATTTT.

The chain links TRBV3-1 (or the pseudogene TRBV3-2) to TRBJ1-4; possible D gene TRBD1, 6 bases. This CDR3 region has 15 residues. CDR1 LGHDT and CDR2 YNNKEL come from the germline V gene (reference sequence). V was clipped by 4 bases and J by 0 bases, with 9 bases between them. CDR3: CASSPQGATNEKLFF. CDR3 bases: TGTGCCAGCAGCCCACAGGGTGCAACTAATGAAAAACTGTTTTTT.

This rearrangement joins TRBV28 to TRBJ1-5; no clear D. The CDR3 is made up of 15 amino acids. Germline V gene sequence: CDR1 MDHEN, CDR2 SYDVKM. Trimming took 3 bases from V and 5 from J, leaving 14 bases between them. The CDR3 here is CASSLSRAAHQPQHF. CDR3 DNA sequence: TGTGCCAGCAGTTTGTCGCGGGCCGCTCATCAGCCCCAGCATTTT.

The rearrangement links TRBV9 to TRBJ1-6; possible D gene TRBD1, 5 bases. The ends were cut back, 0 bases at V and 3 bases at J, with 16 bases in the middle. Germline values: CDR1 SGDLS, CDR2 YYNGEE. The CDR3 spans 18 residues. Written as DNA, the CDR3 is TGTGCCAGCAGCGTAGCTCCTCCGGAAAGGGGCTATAATTCACCCCTCCACTTT. Translation: CASSVAPPERGYNSPLHF.